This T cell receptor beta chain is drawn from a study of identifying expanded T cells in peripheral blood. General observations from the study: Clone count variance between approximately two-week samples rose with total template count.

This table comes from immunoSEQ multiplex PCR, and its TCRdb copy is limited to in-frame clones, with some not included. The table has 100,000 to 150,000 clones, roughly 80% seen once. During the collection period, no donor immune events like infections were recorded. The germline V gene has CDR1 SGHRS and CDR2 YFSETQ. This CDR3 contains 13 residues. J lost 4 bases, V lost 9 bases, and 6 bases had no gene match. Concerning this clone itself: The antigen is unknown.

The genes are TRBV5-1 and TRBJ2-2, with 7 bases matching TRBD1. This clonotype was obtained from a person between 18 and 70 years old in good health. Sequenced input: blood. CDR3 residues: CATRDSLTGELFF. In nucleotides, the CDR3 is TGCGCCACCCGGGACAGCCTCACCGGGGAGCTGTTTTTT.